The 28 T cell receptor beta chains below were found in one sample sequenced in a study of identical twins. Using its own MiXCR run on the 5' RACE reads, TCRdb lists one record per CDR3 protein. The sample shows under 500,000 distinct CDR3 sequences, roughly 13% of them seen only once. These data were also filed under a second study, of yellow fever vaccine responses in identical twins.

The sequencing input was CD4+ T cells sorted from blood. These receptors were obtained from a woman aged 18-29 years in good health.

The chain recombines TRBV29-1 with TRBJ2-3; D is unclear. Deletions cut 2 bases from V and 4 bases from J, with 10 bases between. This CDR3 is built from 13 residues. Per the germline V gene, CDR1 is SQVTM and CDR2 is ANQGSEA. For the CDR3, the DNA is TGCAGCGTTGAACGCCGGGCTGCAGATACGCAGTATTTT. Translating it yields CSVERRAADTQYF.

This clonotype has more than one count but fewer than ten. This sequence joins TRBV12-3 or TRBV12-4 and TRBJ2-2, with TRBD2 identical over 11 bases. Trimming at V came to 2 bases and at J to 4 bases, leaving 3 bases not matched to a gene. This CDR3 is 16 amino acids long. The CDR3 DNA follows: TGTGCCAGCAGTTTATCCCTAGCGGGAGGCACCGGGGAGCTGTTTTTT. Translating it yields CASSLSLAGGTGELFF.

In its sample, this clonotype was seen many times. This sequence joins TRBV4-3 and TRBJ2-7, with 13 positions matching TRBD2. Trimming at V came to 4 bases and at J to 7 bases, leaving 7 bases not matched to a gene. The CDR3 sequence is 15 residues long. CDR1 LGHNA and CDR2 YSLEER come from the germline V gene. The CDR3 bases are TGCGCCAGCAGCCTCGACGGGACTAGCGGGACAGAGCAGTACTTC. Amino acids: CASSLDGTSGTEQYF.

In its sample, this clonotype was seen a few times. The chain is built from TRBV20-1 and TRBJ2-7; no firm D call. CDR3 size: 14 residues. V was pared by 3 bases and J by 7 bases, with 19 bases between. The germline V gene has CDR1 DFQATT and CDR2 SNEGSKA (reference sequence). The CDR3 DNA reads TGCAGTGCTAGTTTTTCGGAAGGTTTGGGTGAGCAGTACTTC. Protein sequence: CSASFSEGLGEQYF.

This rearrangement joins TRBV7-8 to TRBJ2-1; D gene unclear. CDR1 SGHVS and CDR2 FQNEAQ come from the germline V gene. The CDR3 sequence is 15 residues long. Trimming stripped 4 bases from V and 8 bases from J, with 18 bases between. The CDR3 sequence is CASSSPGRSAHEQFF. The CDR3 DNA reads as TGTGCCAGCAGCTCCCCGGGCAGAAGCGCGCATGAGCAGTTCTTC.

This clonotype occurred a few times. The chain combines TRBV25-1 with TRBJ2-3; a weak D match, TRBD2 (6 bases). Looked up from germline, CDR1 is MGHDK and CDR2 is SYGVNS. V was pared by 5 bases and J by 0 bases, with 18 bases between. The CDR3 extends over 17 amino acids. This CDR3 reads CASSTFAGLRSTDTQYF. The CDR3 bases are TGTGCCAGCAGTACATTTGCCGGACTACGGAGCACAGATACGCAGTATTTT.

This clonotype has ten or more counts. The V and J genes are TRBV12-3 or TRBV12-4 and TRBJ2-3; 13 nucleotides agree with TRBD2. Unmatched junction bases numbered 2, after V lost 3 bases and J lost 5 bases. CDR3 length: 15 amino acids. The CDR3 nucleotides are TGTGCCAGCAGTTTCCGGACTAGCGGGGGAGATACGCAGTATTTT. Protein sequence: CASSFRTSGGDTQYF.

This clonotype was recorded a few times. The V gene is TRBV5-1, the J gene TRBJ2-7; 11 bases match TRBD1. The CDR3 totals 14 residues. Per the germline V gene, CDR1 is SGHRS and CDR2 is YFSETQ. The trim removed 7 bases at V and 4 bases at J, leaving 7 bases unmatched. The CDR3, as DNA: TGCGCCAGCGCCCGGACAGGGGGCTTGTACGAGCAGTACTTC. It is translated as CASARTGGLYEQYF.

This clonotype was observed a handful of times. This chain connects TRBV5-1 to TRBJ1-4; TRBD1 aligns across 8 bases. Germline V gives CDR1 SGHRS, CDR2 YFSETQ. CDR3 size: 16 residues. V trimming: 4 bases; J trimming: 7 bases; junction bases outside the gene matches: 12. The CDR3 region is CASSQSGQGLSEKLFF. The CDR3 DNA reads TGCGCCAGCAGCCAGAGCGGACAGGGACTATCTGAAAAACTGTTTTTT.

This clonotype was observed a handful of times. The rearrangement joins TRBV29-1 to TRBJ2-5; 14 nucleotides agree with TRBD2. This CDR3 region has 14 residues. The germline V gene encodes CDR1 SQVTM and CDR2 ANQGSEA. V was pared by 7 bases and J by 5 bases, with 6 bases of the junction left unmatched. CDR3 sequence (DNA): TGCAGCGCCTGGGGACTAGCGGGGGATGAGACCCAGTACTTC. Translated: CSAWGLAGDETQYF.

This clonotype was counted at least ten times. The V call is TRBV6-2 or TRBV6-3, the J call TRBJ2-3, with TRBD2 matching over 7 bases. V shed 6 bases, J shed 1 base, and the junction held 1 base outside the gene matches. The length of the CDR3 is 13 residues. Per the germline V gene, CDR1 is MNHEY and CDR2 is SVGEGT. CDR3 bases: TGTGCCAGCAGGCTAGCGGGCACAGATACGCAGTATTTT. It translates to CASRLAGTDTQYF.

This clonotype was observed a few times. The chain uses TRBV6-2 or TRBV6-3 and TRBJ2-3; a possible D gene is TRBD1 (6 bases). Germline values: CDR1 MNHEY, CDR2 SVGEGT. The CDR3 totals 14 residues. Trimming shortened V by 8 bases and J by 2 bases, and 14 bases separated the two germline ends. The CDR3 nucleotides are TGTGCCAGCGCAAAGCAGGGGTCCACAGATACGCAGTATTTT. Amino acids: CASAKQGSTDTQYF.

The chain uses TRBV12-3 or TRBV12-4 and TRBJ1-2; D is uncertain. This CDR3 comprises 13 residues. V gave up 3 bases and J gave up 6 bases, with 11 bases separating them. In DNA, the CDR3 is TGTGCCAGCAGTTTGGGTCTCGGCCATGGCTACACCTTC. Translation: CASSLGLGHGYTF.

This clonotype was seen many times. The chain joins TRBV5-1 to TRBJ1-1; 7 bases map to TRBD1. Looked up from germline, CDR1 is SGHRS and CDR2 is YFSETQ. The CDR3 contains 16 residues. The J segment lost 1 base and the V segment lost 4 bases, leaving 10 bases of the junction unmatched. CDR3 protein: CASSRRDRLTNTEAFF. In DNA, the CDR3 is TGCGCCAGCAGCCGCCGGGACAGACTCACGAACACTGAAGCTTTCTTT.

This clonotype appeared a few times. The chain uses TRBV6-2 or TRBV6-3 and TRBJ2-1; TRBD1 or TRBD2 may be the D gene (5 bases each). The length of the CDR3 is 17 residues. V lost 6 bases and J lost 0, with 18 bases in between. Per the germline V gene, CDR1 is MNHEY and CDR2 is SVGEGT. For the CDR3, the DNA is TGTGCCAGCAGCTCTCCCGGGACGGCAAGCTCCTACAATGAGCAGTTCTTC. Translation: CASSSPGTASSYNEQFF.

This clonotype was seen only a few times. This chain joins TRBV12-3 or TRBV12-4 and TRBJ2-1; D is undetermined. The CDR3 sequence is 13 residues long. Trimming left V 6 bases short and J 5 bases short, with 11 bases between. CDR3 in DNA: TGTGCCAGCAGCCTTGGCCGGGACAATGAGCAGTTCTTC. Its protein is CASSLGRDNEQFF.

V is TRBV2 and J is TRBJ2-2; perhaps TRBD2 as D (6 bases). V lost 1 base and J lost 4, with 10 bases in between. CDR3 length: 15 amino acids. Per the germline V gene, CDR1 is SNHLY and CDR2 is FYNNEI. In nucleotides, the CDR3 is TGTGCCAGCAGTGAAGGGCTAGCGCTCACCGGGGAGCTGTTTTTT. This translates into CASSEGLALTGELFF.

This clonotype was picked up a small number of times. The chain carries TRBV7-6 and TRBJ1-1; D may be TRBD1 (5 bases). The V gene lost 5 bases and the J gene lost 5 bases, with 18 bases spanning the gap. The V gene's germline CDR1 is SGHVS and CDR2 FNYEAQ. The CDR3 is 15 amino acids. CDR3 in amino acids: CASSRDGTGRTEAFF. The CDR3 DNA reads TGTGCCAGCAGCCGGGACGGTACCGGACGGACTGAAGCTTTCTTT. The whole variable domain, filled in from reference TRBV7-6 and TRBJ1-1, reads GAGVSQSPRYKVTKRGQDVALRCDPISGHVSLYWYRQALGQGPEFLTYFNYEAQQDKSGLPNDRFSAERPEGSISTLTIQRTEQRDSAMYRCASSRDGTGRTEAFFGQGTRLTVV.

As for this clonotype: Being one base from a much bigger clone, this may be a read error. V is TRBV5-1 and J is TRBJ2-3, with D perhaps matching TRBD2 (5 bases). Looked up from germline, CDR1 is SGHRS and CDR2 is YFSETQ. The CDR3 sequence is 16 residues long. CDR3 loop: CASRQDGNSSTDTQCF. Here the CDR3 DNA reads TGCGCCAGCAGGCAGGACGGTAACTCTAGCACAGATACGCAGTGTTTT.

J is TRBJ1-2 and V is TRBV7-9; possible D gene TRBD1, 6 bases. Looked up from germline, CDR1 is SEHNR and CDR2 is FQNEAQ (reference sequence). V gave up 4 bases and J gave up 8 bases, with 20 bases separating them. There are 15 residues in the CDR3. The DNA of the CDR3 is TGTGCCAGCAGCTCTCTCATCTGGACAGTTAAGGGCTACACCTTC. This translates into CASSSLIWTVKGYTF.

CDR3 in amino acids: CASRARDRDQVPQHF. The CDR3 bases are TGTGCCAGCAGGGCCCGTGACAGGGACCAGGTGCCCCAGCATTTT. This chain joins TRBV6-2 or TRBV6-3 and TRBJ1-5; 7 nucleotides match TRBD1. CDR1 is MNHEY, CDR2 SVGEGT, per germline. V was clipped by 6 bases and J by 9 bases; unmatched bases: 14. This CDR3 is 15 amino acids long.

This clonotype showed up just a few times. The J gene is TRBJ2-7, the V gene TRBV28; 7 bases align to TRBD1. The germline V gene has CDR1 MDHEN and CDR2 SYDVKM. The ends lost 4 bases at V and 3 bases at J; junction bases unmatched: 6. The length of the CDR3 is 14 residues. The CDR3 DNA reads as TGTGCCAGCAGTTCCAACAGGGGAATCTACGAGCAGTACTTC. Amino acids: CASSSNRGIYEQYF.

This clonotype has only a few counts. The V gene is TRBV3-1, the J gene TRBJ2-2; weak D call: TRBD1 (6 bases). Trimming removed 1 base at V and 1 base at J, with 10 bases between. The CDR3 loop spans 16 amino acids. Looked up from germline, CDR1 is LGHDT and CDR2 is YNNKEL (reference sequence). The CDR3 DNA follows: TGTGCCAGCAGCCAAGGGACGACAGGGAACACCGGGGAGCTGTTTTTT. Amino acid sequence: CASSQGTTGNTGELFF.

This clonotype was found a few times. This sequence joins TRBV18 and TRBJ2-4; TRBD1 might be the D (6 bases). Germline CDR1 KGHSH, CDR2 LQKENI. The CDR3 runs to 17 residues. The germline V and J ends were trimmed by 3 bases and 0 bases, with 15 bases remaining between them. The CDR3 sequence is CASSPFRGGIAKNIQYF. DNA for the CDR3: TGTGCCAGCTCACCGTTTCGAGGGGGAATAGCCAAAAACATTCAGTACTTC.

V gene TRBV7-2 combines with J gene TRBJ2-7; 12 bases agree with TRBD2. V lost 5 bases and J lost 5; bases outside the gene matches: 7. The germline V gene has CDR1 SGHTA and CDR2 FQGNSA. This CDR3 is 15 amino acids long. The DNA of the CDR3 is TGTGCCAGCAGCGCTAGCGGGGGGGCCGGTCACGAGCAGTACTTC. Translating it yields CASSASGGAGHEQYF.

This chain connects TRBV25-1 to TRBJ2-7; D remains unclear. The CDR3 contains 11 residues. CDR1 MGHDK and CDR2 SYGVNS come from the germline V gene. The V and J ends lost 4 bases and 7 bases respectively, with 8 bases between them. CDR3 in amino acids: CASSGSQEQYF. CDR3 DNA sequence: TGTGCCAGCAGTGGGAGTCAAGAGCAGTACTTC.

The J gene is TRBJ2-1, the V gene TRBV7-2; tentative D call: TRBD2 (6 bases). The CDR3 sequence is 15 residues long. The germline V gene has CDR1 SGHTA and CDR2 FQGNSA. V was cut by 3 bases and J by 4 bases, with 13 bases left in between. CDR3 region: CASSFSSAGYNEQFF. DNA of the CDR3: TGTGCCAGCAGCTTTTCATCAGCGGGTTACAATGAGCAGTTCTTC.

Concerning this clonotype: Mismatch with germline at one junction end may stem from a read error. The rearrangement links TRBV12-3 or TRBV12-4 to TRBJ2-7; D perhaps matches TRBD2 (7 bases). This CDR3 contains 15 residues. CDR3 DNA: TGTGCCAGCACCTTAGGGGGGGCGGAGGCCTACGGGCAGTACTTC. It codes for CASTLGGAEAYGQYF.